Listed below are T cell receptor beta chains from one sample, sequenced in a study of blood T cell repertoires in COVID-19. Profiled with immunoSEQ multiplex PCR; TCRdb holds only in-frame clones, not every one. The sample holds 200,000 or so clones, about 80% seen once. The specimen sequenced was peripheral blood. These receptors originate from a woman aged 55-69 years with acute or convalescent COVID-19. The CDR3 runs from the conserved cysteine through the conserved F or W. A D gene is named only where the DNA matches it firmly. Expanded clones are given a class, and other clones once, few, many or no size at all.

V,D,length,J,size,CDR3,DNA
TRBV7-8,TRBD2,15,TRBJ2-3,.,CASSLPSGGTDTQYF,TGTGCCAGCAGCCTACCCAGCGGGGGCACAGATACGCAGTATTTT
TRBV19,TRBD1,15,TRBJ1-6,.,CASIETGGYNSPLHF,TGTGCCAGTATAGAGACAGGGGGCTATAATTCACCCCTCCACTTT
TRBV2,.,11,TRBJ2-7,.,CASSGEYEQYF,TGTGCCAGCAGCGGGGAGTACGAGCAGTACTTC
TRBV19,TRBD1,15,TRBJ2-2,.,CASTSGTGVTGELFF,TGTGCCAGTACCTCGGGGACAGGGGTTACCGGGGAGCTGTTTTTT
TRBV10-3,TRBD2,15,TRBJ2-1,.,CAMGPRGGGANEQFF,TGTGCCATGGGGCCTCGAGGCGGGGGGGCTAATGAGCAGTTCTTC
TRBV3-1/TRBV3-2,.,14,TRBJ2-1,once,CASSQRGNSNEQFF,TGTGCCAGCAGCCAACGGGGGAATTCGAATGAGCAGTTCTTC
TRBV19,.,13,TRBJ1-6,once,CASSMVQGSPLHF,TGTGCCAGTAGTATGGTTCAGGGATCACCCCTCCACTTT
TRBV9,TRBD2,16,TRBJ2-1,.,CASSVGPGGAYNEQFF,TGTGCCAGCAGCGTAGGGCCGGGGGGGGCTTACAATGAGCAGTTCTTC
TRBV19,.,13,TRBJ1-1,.,CASSAKRDTEAFF,TGTGCCAGTAGTGCCAAGAGGGACACTGAAGCTTTCTTT
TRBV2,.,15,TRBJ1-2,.,CASSEATGDYYGYTF,TGTGCCAGCAGTGAAGCGACAGGAGATTACTATGGCTACACCTTC
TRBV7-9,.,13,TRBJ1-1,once,CASSHNSGLGAFF,TGTGCCAGCAGCCACAACTCCGGACTAGGAGCTTTCTTT
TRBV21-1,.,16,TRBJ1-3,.,CASSNPHRAPGNTIYF,TGTGCCAGCAGCAACCCTCACAGGGCGCCTGGAAACACCATATATTTT
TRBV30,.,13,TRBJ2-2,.,CAWSVRHSGELFF,TGTGCCTGGAGTGTACGTCACTCCGGGGAGCTGTTTTTT
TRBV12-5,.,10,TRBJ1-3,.,CASRGNTIYF,TGTGCTAGTCGGGGAAACACCATATATTTT
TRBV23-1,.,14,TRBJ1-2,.,CASSQSLRDDGYTF,TGCGCCAGCAGTCAATCACTCAGGGATGATGGCTACACCTTC
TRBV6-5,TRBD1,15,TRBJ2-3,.,CASSSRDRDPDTQYF,TGTGCCAGCAGTAGCCGGGACAGGGATCCAGATACGCAGTATTTT
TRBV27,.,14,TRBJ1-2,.,CASSSDRANYGYTF,TGTGCCAGCAGTTCAGATCGGGCTAACTATGGCTACACCTTC
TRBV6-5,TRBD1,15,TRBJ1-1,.,CASSYTGQYPTEAFF,TGTGCCAGCAGTTACACGGGACAGTACCCCACTGAAGCTTTCTTT
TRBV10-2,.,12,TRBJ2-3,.,CASGDTDVAQYF,TGCGCCAGCGGGGACACCGATGTGGCGCAGTATTTT
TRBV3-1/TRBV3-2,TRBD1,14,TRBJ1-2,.,CASSRTGGFYGYTF,TGTGCCAGCAGCCGGACAGGGGGATTCTATGGCTACACCTTC
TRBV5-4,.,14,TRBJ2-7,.,CASSFDRYSYEQYF,TGTGCCAGCAGCTTCGACAGGTACTCCTACGAGCAGTACTTC
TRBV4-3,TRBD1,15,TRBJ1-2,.,CASSSRTGGFYGYTF,TGCGCCAGCAGCTCGCGGACAGGGGGCTTCTATGGCTACACCTTC
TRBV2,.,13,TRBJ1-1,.,CASSDFLSTEAFF,TGTGCCAGCAGTGACTTTTTGAGCACTGAAGCTTTCTTT
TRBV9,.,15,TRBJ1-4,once,CASSASEGGVEKLFF,TGTGCCAGCAGCGCTTCAGAAGGGGGGGTTGAAAAACTGTTTTTT
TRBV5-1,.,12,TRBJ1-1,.,CASSLTGIRAFF,TGCGCCAGCAGCTTGACAGGAATTAGAGCTTTCTTT